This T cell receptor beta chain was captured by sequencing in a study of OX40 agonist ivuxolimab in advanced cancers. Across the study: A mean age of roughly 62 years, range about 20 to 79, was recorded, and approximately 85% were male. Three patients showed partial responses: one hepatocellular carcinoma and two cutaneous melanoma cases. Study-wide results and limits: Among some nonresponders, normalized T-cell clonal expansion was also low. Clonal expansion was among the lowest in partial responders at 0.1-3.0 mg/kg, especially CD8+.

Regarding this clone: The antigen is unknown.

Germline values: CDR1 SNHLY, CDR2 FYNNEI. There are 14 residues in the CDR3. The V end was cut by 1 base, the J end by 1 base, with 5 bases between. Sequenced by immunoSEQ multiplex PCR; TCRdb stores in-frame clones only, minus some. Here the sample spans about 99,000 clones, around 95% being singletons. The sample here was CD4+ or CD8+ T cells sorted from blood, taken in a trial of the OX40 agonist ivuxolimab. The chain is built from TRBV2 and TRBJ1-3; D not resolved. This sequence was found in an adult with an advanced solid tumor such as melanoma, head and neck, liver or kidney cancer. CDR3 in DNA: TGTGCCAGCAGTGAAGACCCTTCTGGAAACACCATATATTTT. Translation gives CASSEDPSGNTIYF.